One sample yielded the 26 T cell receptor beta chains listed below, sequenced in a study of CD8 T cells in Susac syndrome. Random hexamers were used to reverse transcribe the RNA input (roughly 0.5 to 1 ug). TCRdb reprocessed the immunoSEQ multiplex PCR reads via MiXCR and lists one record per CDR3 protein. Of some 170,000 distinct CDR3 sequences in the sample, 80% to 95% were seen once. The specimen was CD4+ T cells from PBMCs. The receptors here all came from a human donor in good health.

This rearrangement joins TRBV5-1 to TRBJ2-1; D possibly corresponds to TRBD2 (5 bases). The CDR3 loop spans 16 amino acids. V was cut by 0 bases and J by 0 bases, with 10 bases left in between. Per germline, CDR1 SGHRS and CDR2 YFSETQ. As DNA, the CDR3 is TGCGCCAGCAGCTTGGCGGGCGGGTTCTCCTACAATGAGCAGTTCTTC. It encodes CASSLAGGFSYNEQFF.

V usage is TRBV5-4 and J usage is TRBJ2-3; D unresolved. The V end lost 0 bases, the J end lost 0 bases, and 8 bases lay between the germline ends. CDR3 size: 15 residues. The germline gives CDR1 SGHNT, CDR2 YYREEE (reference sequence). CDR3 DNA: TGTGCCAGCAGCTTGGTGGCAGCTAGCACAGATACGCAGTATTTT. Protein: CASSLVAASTDTQYF.

This chain links TRBV6-1 with TRBJ2-6; unclear D gene. This CDR3 has 18 amino acids. V was cut by 6 bases and J by 0 bases, with 18 bases left in between. Germline CDR1 reads MNHNS; CDR2 reads SASEGT. CDR3 residues: CASSDWTSQGSGANVLTF. CDR3 nucleotides: TGTGCCAGCAGCGATTGGACGTCACAAGGCTCTGGGGCCAACGTCCTGACTTTC.

This sequence joins TRBV5-4 and TRBJ1-5; D gene uncertain. The CDR3 has 14 amino acids. Trimming removed 4 bases from V and 5 bases from J, with 13 bases in between. CDR1 is SGHNT, CDR2 YYREEE, per germline (reference sequence). CDR3 in amino acids: CASSRTPSHQPQHF. As DNA, the CDR3 is TGTGCCAGCAGCCGAACCCCGTCCCATCAGCCCCAGCATTTT. Supplemented by reference TRBV5-4 and TRBJ1-5, the full variable domain reads ETGVTQSPTHLIKTRGQQVTLRCSSQSGHNTVSWYQQALGQGPQFIFQYYREEENGRGNFPPRFSGLQFPNYSSELNVNALELDDSALYLCASSRTPSHQPQHFGDGTRLSIL.

This clonotype was detected only once. The gene calls are TRBV7-9 and TRBJ2-3; the D gene is possibly TRBD2 (5 bases). The germline V and J ends were trimmed by 5 bases and 5 bases, with 17 bases remaining between them. From germline, CDR1 is SEHNR and CDR2 FQNEAQ (reference sequence). This CDR3 contains 15 residues. The CDR3 DNA is TGTGCCAGCAGCACTGGGCTTGGGGAGCAAGATACGCAGTATTTT. Its translation: CASSTGLGEQDTQYF.

This chain connects TRBV29-1 to TRBJ2-5, with a weak D call TRBD2 (6 bases). The V gene's germline CDR1 is SQVTM and CDR2 ANQGSEA. The CDR3 consists of 13 residues. Trimming stripped 6 bases from V and 5 bases from J, with 16 bases between. This CDR3 is CSVDGEDRETQYF. The CDR3 region has the DNA TGCAGCGTGGATGGGGAGGATCGGGAGACCCAGTACTTC. The full variable domain, with the rest looked up from reference TRBV29-1 and TRBJ2-5, is SAVISQKPSRDICQRGTSLTIQCQVDSQVTMMFWYRQQPGQSLTLIATANQGSEATYESGFVIDKFPISRPNLTFSTLTVSNMSPEDSSIYLCSVDGEDRETQYFGPGTRLLVL.

This chain links TRBV20-1 with TRBJ2-1; 11 bases are shared with TRBD2. The CDR3 totals 17 residues. The V gene's germline CDR1 is DFQATT and CDR2 SNEGSKA (reference sequence). J was trimmed by 4 bases and V by 2 bases; bases with no gene match: 10. Here the CDR3 reads CSARLAGGIRVYNEQFF. The CDR3 bases are TGCAGTGCTAGACTAGCGGGGGGTATTCGGGTTTACAATGAGCAGTTCTTC.

About this clonotype itself: At one end the junction does not follow the germline gene, possibly because of a read error. This chain links TRBV2 with TRBJ1-2, with 7 bases lining up with TRBD1. CDR3 size: 12 residues. Germline CDR1 is SNHLY and CDR2 is FYNNEI. CDR3 bases: TGTGCCAGCCGTGATGACAGGGATGGCTACACCTTC. It codes for CASRDDRDGYTF.

This chain links TRBV7-2 with TRBJ2-7; 8 nucleotides agree with TRBD1. The V and J ends lost 2 bases and 0 bases, in that order; junction bases with no gene match: 3. The germline gives CDR1 SGHTA, CDR2 FQGNSA. The CDR3 runs to 15 residues. In nucleotides, the CDR3 is TGTGCCAGCAGCTTACACAGGGGGAGCTCCTACGAGCAGTACTTC. It is translated as CASSLHRGSSYEQYF.

This sequence joins TRBV3-1 and TRBJ1-1; perhaps TRBD1 as D (6 bases). V was clipped by 4 bases and J by 7 bases, with 16 bases between them. The CDR3 totals 14 residues. The V gene's germline CDR1 is LGHDT and CDR2 YNNKEL (reference sequence). The CDR3 here is CASSRGGNRNEAFF. The CDR3 bases are TGTGCCAGCAGCCGAGGGGGGAACCGTAATGAAGCTTTCTTT.

V gene TRBV4-1 combines with J gene TRBJ2-7; D is ambiguous. Germline CDR1 and CDR2: MGHRA and YSYEKL. V was clipped by 1 base and J by 4 bases, with 14 bases between them. This CDR3 is built from 15 residues. DNA of the CDR3: TGCGCCAGCAGCCAAGCGGGTGGCCTTCGATACGAGCAGTACTTC. Amino acid sequence: CASSQAGGLRYEQYF.

This clonotype was found once. The rearrangement links TRBV29-1 to TRBJ1-2; maybe TRBD1 (5 bases). The CDR3 extends over 17 amino acids. V gave up 2 bases and J gave up 0 bases, with 19 bases separating them. Per the germline V gene, CDR1 is SQVTM and CDR2 is ANQGSEA. The chain's CDR3 is CSVESPGGGRANYGYTF. The CDR3, as DNA: TGCAGCGTTGAATCCCCTGGGGGGGGTAGAGCTAACTATGGCTACACCTTC.

This sequence joins TRBV19 and TRBJ1-5; 9 positions match TRBD1. CDR1 is LNHDA and CDR2 is SQIVND in the germline V gene (reference sequence). CDR3 length: 16 amino acids. The J segment lost 6 bases and the V segment lost 0 bases, leaving 6 bases of the junction unmatched. CDR3 region: CASSIDRQGVGQPQHF. The CDR3 DNA follows: TGTGCCAGTAGTATAGACAGACAGGGGGTAGGTCAGCCCCAGCATTTT. The entire variable domain, with the rest obtained from reference TRBV19 and TRBJ1-5, is as follows: DGGITQSPKYLFRKEGQNVTLSCEQNLNHDAMYWYRQDPGQGLRLIYYSQIVNDFQKGDIAEGYSVSREKKESFPLTVTSAQKNPTAFYLCASSIDRQGVGQPQHFGDGTRLSIL.

V gene TRBV18 combines with J gene TRBJ2-3; D uncertain. This CDR3 spans 14 amino acids. The germline V and J ends were trimmed by 2 bases and 6 bases, with 12 bases remaining between them. Germline CDR1 KGHSH, CDR2 LQKENI. The CDR3 coding sequence is TGTGCCAGCTCACCATCTGATAGCTCCGATACGCAGTATTTT. This gives the protein CASSPSDSSDTQYF.

The genes are TRBV28 and TRBJ2-4, with 7 bases identical to TRBD1. Germline V lookup: CDR1 MDHEN, CDR2 SYDVKM. The CDR3 extends over 15 amino acids. J gave up 1 base and V 8 bases, and 8 bases lay outside the gene matches. CDR3 sequence: CASSSGGNAKNIQYF. As DNA, the CDR3 is TGTGCCAGCTCTTCAGGGGGTAATGCCAAAAACATTCAGTACTTC.

The J gene is TRBJ2-7, the V gene TRBV6-1, with TRBD1 matching over 7 bases. The CDR3 contains 13 residues. V trimming: 5 bases; J trimming: 4 bases; junction bases outside the gene matches: 5. Germline assignment: CDR1 MNHNS and CDR2 SASEGT. CDR3: CASSPPTGYEQYF. CDR3 sequence (DNA): TGTGCCAGCAGTCCACCGACAGGGTACGAGCAGTACTTC.

V usage is TRBV28 and J usage is TRBJ2-2; no clear D. The V gene lost 3 bases and the J gene lost 4 bases, with 15 bases spanning the gap. The CDR3 consists of 16 residues. CDR1 and CDR2 (germline): MDHEN, SYDVKM. CDR3 in DNA: TGTGCCAGCAGTTTCTGGCCAGCTCGTAGCACCGGGGAGCTGTTTTTT. Translating gives CASSFWPARSTGELFF.

The DNA of the CDR3 is TGTGCCAGCAGCTTGCCCGGGACAGGGGCCACCGGGGAGCTGTTTTTT. Its protein is CASSLPGTGATGELFF. The chain carries TRBV11-2 and TRBJ2-2, with 10 bases identical to TRBD1. From germline, CDR1 is SGHAT and CDR2 FQNNGV. V shed 3 bases and J 4 bases; nucleotides not matched to a gene: 5. CDR3 size: 16 residues.

The chain has TRBV10-3 and TRBJ2-3; no clear D. With 0 bases removed from V and 3 bases from J, the gap between germline ends came to 1 base. Germline loops: CDR1 ENHRY, CDR2 SYGVKD. CDR3 length: 12 residues. CDR3 sequence: CAISESTDTQYF. In nucleotides, the CDR3 is TGTGCCATCAGTGAGTCTACAGATACGCAGTATTTT.

The count of this clonotype is one. The chain couples TRBV6-6 to TRBJ2-3; perhaps TRBD2 as D (5 bases). The CDR3 sequence is 13 residues long. Germline V gives CDR1 MNHNY, CDR2 SVGAGI (reference sequence). Trimming pared 7 bases from V and 8 bases from J, leaving 16 bases between. CDR3 in amino acids: CASKYPGSGTQYF. The DNA for the CDR3 is TGTGCCAGCAAGTACCCGGGAAGCGGTACGCAGTATTTT.

In nucleotides, the CDR3 is TGTGCCAGCAGTGAAGTCCAGACAGGGTTGAGTGGCTACACCTTC. Residues: CASSEVQTGLSGYTF. This chain uses TRBV2 with TRBJ1-2; TRBD1 matches 7 bases. Germline assignment: CDR1 SNHLY and CDR2 FYNNEI. V lost 1 base, J lost 7 bases, and 9 bases stayed unmatched. The CDR3 has 15 residues.

The V and J genes are TRBV9 and TRBJ2-1, with 11 positions matching TRBD2. The CDR3 is made up of 17 amino acids. Germline CDR1 and CDR2: SGDLS and YYNGEE. Trimming at V came to 10 bases and at J to 0 bases, leaving 12 bases not matched to a gene. The CDR3 protein is CASSPSGGLSSYNEQFF. The CDR3 nucleotides are TGTGCCTCTTCACCTAGCGGGGGGCTTAGCTCCTACAATGAGCAGTTCTTC.

The chain combines TRBV5-1 with TRBJ1-2, with TRBD1 as a possible D gene (5 bases). V gave up 2 bases and J gave up 5 bases, with 10 bases separating them. Germline V gene sequence: CDR1 SGHRS, CDR2 YFSETQ. CDR3 size: 13 residues. CDR3 loop: CASSFGTAYGYTF. DNA of the CDR3: TGCGCCAGCAGCTTCGGGACGGCGTATGGCTACACCTTC.

The chain uses TRBV29-1 and TRBJ1-2, with 10 bases identical to TRBD1. Germline lookup yields CDR1 SQVTM and CDR2 ANQGSEA. The CDR3 has 13 amino acids. V was pared by 1 base and J by 6 bases, with 2 bases of the junction left unmatched. CDR3 region: CSVEVGTGDGYTF. In nucleotides, the CDR3 is TGCAGCGTTGAAGTCGGGACAGGGGATGGCTACACCTTC.

The chain uses TRBV20-1 and TRBJ2-1, with 10 bases that match TRBD1. Unmatched junction bases numbered 11, after V lost 5 bases and J lost 10 bases. Germline values: CDR1 DFQATT, CDR2 SNEGSKA (reference sequence). This CDR3 has 14 residues. CDR3 nucleotides: TGCAGTGCTTCTCCGGGACAGGGGACCGGCGAGCAGTTCTTC. Translated, it gives CSASPGQGTGEQFF.

V and J are TRBV4-1 and TRBJ2-6; TRBD1 matches 7 bases. This CDR3 contains 17 residues. CDR1 and CDR2 from the germline V gene are MGHRA and YSYEKL. The ends lost 1 base at V and 10 bases at J; junction bases unmatched: 13. CDR3 sequence (DNA): TGCGCCAGCAGCCAAGTCAAAGGGACAGCCCGAGGGAACGTCCTGACTTTC. Translation gives CASSQVKGTARGNVLTF.